This T cell receptor (beta chain) came from a study of blood T cells in healthy people across ages. Samples had at least 7 million PBMCs isolated from them. Germline trimming cut 3 bases from V and 1 base from J; bases unmatched to any gene: 7. CDR1 DFQATT and CDR2 SNEGSKA come from the germline V gene (reference sequence). CDR3 length: 16 amino acids. Next came a second PCR, run for about 7 to 12 cycles, which used a sample-barcoded 5' primer along with a J-beta primer mix. TCRdb reanalysed the 5' RACE reads using MiXCR and keeps one entry per CDR3 protein. The sample records about 1.8 million distinct CDR3 sequences, 49% being singletons.

The source of this sequence is a woman in her thirties or forties in good health. V and J are TRBV20-1 and TRBJ2-4; 9 positions agree with TRBD1. The specimen sequenced was blood. CDR3 sequence (DNA): TGCAGTGCTAGCCCTCCCGGGACAGGGGCCAAAAACATTCAGTACTTC. This translates into CSASPPGTGAKNIQYF.